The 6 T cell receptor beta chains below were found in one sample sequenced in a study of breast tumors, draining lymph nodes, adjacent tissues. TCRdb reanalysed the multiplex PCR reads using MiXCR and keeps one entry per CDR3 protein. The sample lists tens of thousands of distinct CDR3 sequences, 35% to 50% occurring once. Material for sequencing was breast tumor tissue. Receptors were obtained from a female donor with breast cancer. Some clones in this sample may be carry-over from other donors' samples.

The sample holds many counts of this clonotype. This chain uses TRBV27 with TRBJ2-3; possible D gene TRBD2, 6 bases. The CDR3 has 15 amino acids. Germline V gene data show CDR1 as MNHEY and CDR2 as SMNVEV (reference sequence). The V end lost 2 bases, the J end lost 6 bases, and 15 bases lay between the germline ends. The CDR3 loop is CASSLRAGNYDTQYF. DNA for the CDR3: TGTGCCAGCAGTTTAAGGGCGGGAAATTATGATACGCAGTATTTT.

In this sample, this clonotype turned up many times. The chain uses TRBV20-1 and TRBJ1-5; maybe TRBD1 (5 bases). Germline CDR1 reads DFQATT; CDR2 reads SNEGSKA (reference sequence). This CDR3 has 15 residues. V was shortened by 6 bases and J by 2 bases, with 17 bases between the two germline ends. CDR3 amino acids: CSAVFQRGRNQPQHF. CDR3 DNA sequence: TGCAGTGCCGTTTTTCAGAGGGGCCGCAATCAGCCCCAGCATTTT.

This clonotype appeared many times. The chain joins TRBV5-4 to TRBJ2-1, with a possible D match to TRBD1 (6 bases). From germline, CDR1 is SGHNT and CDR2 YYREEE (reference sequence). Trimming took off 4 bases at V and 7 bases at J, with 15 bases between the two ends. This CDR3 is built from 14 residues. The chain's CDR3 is CASSHQQGRNEQFF. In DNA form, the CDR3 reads TGTGCCAGCAGCCACCAACAGGGTCGGAATGAGCAGTTCTTC. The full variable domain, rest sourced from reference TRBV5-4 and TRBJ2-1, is ETGVTQSPTHLIKTRGQQVTLRCSSQSGHNTVSWYQQALGQGPQFIFQYYREEENGRGNFPPRFSGLQFPNYSSELNVNALELDDSALYLCASSHQQGRNEQFFGPGTRLTVL.

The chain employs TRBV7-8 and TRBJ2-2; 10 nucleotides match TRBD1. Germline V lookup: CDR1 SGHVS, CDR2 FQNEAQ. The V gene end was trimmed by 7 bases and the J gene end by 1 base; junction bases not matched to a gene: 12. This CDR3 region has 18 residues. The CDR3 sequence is CASTLGGTGALNTGELFF. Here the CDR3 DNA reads TGTGCCAGCACCCTAGGGGGGACAGGGGCTTTGAACACCGGGGAGCTGTTTTTT.

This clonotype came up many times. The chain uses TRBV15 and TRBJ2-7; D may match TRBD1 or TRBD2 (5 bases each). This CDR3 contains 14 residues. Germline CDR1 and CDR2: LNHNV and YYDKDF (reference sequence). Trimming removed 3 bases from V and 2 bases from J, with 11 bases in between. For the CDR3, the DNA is TGTGCCACCAGCAGGGAGGACATCACCTACGAGCAGTACTTC. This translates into CATSREDITYEQYF.

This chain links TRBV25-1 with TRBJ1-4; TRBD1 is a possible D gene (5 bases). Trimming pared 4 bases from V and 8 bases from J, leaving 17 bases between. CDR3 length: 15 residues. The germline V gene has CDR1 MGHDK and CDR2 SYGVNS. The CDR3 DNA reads TGTGCCAGCAGTGCCCCGGGACGGGAGACAGAAAAACTGTTTTTT. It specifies CASSAPGRETEKLFF.